The sequence of this TCR beta chain was determined in a study of Ad26.COV2.S vaccination and SARS-CoV-2 variants. The V segment lost 0 bases and the J segment 6 bases; nucleotides outside the gene matches: 5. CDR3 length: 16 residues. Germline CDR1 SGHRS, CDR2 YFSETQ. Study-wide results and limits: It is possible that the TCR breadth and depth analyses underestimated the total T cell responses. Individuals receiving vaccine had higher spike-specific TCR breadth than placebo recipients did.

To note about this clone: The antigen is not known.

The data were produced by immunoSEQ multiplex PCR, yet TCRdb's version contains in-frame clones alone and is incomplete. The data show 300,000 to 400,000 clones, with around 87% seen just once and about 3.4% held by the top ten. The treatment here: around 19 received Ad26.COV2.S at low or high dose, single or two shots; five or six received placebo; per-sample allocation not given. Sampling was performed 63 days after the first vaccine or placebo injection. The source is a person aged 18-65 years who received the Ad26.COV2.S COVID-19 vaccine or a placebo. The input for sequencing was peripheral blood, taken in a trial of Ad26.COV2.S vaccine versus placebo. This rearrangement joins TRBV5-1 to TRBJ1-6; 8 positions match TRBD1. CDR3 DNA sequence: TGCGCCAGCAGCTTGGACAGGGGGTTGGTTAATTCACCCCTCCACTTT. Protein sequence: CASSLDRGLVNSPLHF.